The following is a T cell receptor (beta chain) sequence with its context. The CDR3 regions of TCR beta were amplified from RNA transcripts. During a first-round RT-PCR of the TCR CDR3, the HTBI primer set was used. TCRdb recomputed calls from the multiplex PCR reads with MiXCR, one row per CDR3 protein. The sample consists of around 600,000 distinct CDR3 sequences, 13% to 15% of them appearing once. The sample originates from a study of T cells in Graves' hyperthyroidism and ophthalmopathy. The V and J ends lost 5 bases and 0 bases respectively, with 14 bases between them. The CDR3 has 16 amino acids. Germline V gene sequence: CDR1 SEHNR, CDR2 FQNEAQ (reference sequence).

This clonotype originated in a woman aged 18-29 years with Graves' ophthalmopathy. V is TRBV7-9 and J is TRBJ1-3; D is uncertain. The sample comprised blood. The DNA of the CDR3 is TGTGCCAGCAGCCTCCGAAGAATAGGCTCTGGAAACACCATATATTTT. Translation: CASSLRRIGSGNTIYF.